What follows are 10 T cell receptor beta chains derived from one specimen sequenced in a study of blood T cell repertoires in COVID-19 (dated by TCRdb to 2018 to 2020). Library prep was done by the immunoSEQ multiplex PCR assay. TCRdb carries this immuneACCESS record with in-frame sequences only. Its versions omit some clonotypes, under half of them owing to an unresolved V gene in the studies checked, with the rest unexplained. This sample is represented by 200,000 to 250,000 clones; approximately 80% of them were singletons. About 7.8% of the sample goes to the ten largest clones. The sequencing sample was made of peripheral blood. Receptors were obtained from a woman of 80 years or more with COVID-19, enrolled during active disease.

This chain links TRBV2 with TRBJ2-7; TRBD1 is a possible D gene (6 bases). CDR3 length: 11 residues. V was clipped by 6 bases and J by 7 bases, with 10 bases between them. Looked up from germline, CDR1 is SNHLY and CDR2 is FYNNEI. CDR3 in amino acids: CASSVRGEQYF. DNA for the CDR3: TGTGCCAGCAGCGTTAGGGGGGAGCAGTACTTC.

The chain recombines TRBV18 with TRBJ1-5, with a possible D match to TRBD1 (5 bases). Germline V gives CDR1 KGHSH, CDR2 LQKENI. The CDR3 totals 16 residues. Trimming took 3 bases from V and 5 from J, leaving 17 bases between them. CDR3 nucleotides: TGTGCCAGCTCACCCCAGTCTTCGGGCAGGGATCAGCCCCAGCATTTT. It encodes CASSPQSSGRDQPQHF.

The rearrangement links TRBV5-6 to TRBJ1-4; tentatively, D is TRBD1 (6 bases). The V and J ends lost 4 bases and 0 bases respectively, with 10 bases between them. This CDR3 comprises 15 residues. The germline V gene has CDR1 SGHDT and CDR2 YYEEEE. CDR3 loop: CASSPTGTTNEKLFF. CDR3 in DNA: TGTGCCAGCAGCCCGACAGGTACAACTAATGAAAAACTGTTTTTT.

This clone has just a few counts. V is TRBV12-3 or TRBV12-4 and J is TRBJ2-1; D is unclear. This CDR3 region has 12 residues. Trimming removed 4 bases at V and 7 bases at J, with 8 bases between. The DNA of the CDR3 is TGTGCCAGCAGTTCCCTCGGGAATGAGCAGTTCTTC. Translation gives CASSSLGNEQFF.

This clone has a handful of counts. This chain links TRBV3-1 (or the pseudogene TRBV3-2) with TRBJ2-1; 9 nucleotides agree with TRBD2. The V gene's germline CDR1 is LGHDT and CDR2 YNNKEL (reference sequence). The CDR3 totals 15 residues. Trimming at V came to 4 bases and at J to 5 bases, leaving 6 bases not matched to a gene. DNA of the CDR3: TGTGCCAGCAGCCCCCTAGCGGGACGGAACAATGAGCAGTTCTTC. Translation gives CASSPLAGRNNEQFF.

This clone was observed a few times. V and J are TRBV6-1 and TRBJ2-2; D not resolved. CDR1 is MNHNS and CDR2 is SASEGT in the germline V gene. V was clipped by 2 bases and J by 6 bases, with 4 bases between them. The CDR3 totals 12 residues. Written as DNA, the CDR3 is TGTGCCAGCAGTGAACCGGCCGGGGAGCTGTTTTTT. Translated: CASSEPAGELFF.

This clone appeared a few times. The chain uses TRBV5-1 and TRBJ1-6; 10 positions agree with TRBD1. There are 19 residues in the CDR3. Germline V CDR1 and CDR2: SGHRS, YFSETQ. V lost 4 bases, J lost 7 bases, and 17 bases stayed unmatched. Here the CDR3 reads CASSPYPGQGLFGNSPLHF. The CDR3 bases are TGCGCCAGCAGCCCTTATCCGGGACAGGGGTTATTTGGCAATTCACCCCTCCACTTT. Variable domain in full (rest from reference TRBV5-1 and TRBJ1-6): KAGVTQTPRYLIKTRGQQVTLSCSPISGHRSVSWYQQTPGQGLQFLFEYFSETQRNKGNFPGRFSGRQFSNSRSEMNVSTLELGDSALYLCASSPYPGQGLFGNSPLHFGNGTRLTVT.

About this clone itself: Distinct nucleotide sequences in the sample also encode this CDR3. The chain couples TRBV18 to TRBJ2-7; possibly TRBD1 for D (5 bases). V shed 3 bases and J shed 2 bases, with 11 bases lying between them. This CDR3 has 14 amino acids. The V gene's germline CDR1 is KGHSH and CDR2 LQKENI. The CDR3 sequence is CASSPRQGTYEQYF. CDR3 in DNA: TGTGCCAGCTCACCGCGCCAGGGAACCTACGAGCAGTACTTC.

This chain connects TRBV6-5 to TRBJ2-4, with D possibly TRBD1 on 6 matching bases. Germline V gene data show CDR1 as MNHEY and CDR2 as SVGAGI. This CDR3 spans 15 amino acids. Trimming took off 2 bases at V and 2 bases at J, with 10 bases between the two ends. CDR3 bases: TGTGCCAGCAGTTACAATGGGGACACCAAAAACATTCAGTACTTC. Protein product: CASSYNGDTKNIQYF.

The V gene is TRBV7-2, the J gene TRBJ2-5; D possibly corresponds to TRBD1 (5 bases). V lost 2 bases and J lost 5, with 6 bases in between. This CDR3 comprises 12 residues. Per the germline V gene, CDR1 is SGHTA and CDR2 is FQGNSA. Here the CDR3 DNA reads TGTGCCAGCAGCTTAAACAGGGAGACCCAGTACTTC. Translating gives CASSLNRETQYF.